One sample yielded the 14 T cell receptor beta chains listed below, sequenced in a study of T cell repertoires in cytomegalovirus infection. Which antigens these TCRs recognize remains unknown. TCRdb reprocessed the reads with MiXCR, giving one entry per CDR3 protein. This sample yields 150,000 or so distinct CDR3 sequences, of which 20% to 25% are seen a single time; about 25% belongs to the top ten. The sample was CD8+ T cells from cultured PBMCs, taken from culture after CMV antigen stimulation. Source of these receptors: a human donor in good health (CMV status not recorded). Some clones in this sample may be carry-over from other donors' samples.

This chain uses TRBV11-2 with TRBJ2-5; tentative D call: TRBD1 (6 bases). In germline, CDR1 is SGHAT, CDR2 FQNNGV. Between the trimmed V and J ends, which lost 0 bases and 2 bases, there was a span of 10 bases. This CDR3 has 15 residues. CDR3 coding DNA: TGTGCCAGCAGCTTAGATGACAGGAGACAAGAGACCCAGTACTTC. Protein sequence: CASSLDDRRQETQYF.

For the CDR3, the DNA is TGCAGCGTACCCCGACTAGCGGGGGGGACAGATACGCAGTATTTT. It is translated as CSVPRLAGGTDTQYF. This sequence joins TRBV29-1 and TRBJ2-3; 14 bases fit TRBD2. This CDR3 contains 15 residues. V gave up 6 bases and J gave up 3 bases; unmatched junction bases: 5. Germline V lookup: CDR1 SQVTM, CDR2 ANQGSEA.

Only a few counts were recorded for this clonotype. This chain joins TRBV11-2 and TRBJ1-2; D might be TRBD1 (5 bases). This CDR3 spans 15 amino acids. Germline loops: CDR1 SGHAT, CDR2 FQNNGV. V lost 3 bases to trimming and J lost 3 bases, with 14 bases between them. Here the CDR3 DNA reads TGTGCCAGCAGCTTTCAAGGGGCGCTTGACTATGGCTACACCTTC. Its protein is CASSFQGALDYGYTF.

This sequence joins TRBV12-5 and TRBJ1-2; TRBD1 matches at 9 bases. Trimming at V came to 3 bases and at J to 7 bases, leaving 6 bases not matched to a gene. This CDR3 has 14 amino acids. In germline, CDR1 is LGHNT, CDR2 FRNRAP. The CDR3 DNA is TGTGCTAGTGGTTTTACCACAGGGGGCTCTGGCTACACCTTC. This translates into CASGFTTGGSGYTF.

This sequence joins TRBV24-1 and TRBJ1-1, with D possibly being TRBD1 (5 bases). This CDR3 has 14 amino acids. V lost 5 bases and J lost 1, with 10 bases in between. Germline CDR1 and CDR2: KGHDR and SFDVKD. In DNA, the CDR3 is TGTGCCACCAGTGCGCCGGGGACGAACACTGAAGCTTTCTTT. Translated, it gives CATSAPGTNTEAFF.

This clonotype was counted ten times or more. In DNA form, the CDR3 reads TGCGCCAGCAGCCAAAGTTCCGGGACTCACACTGAAGCTTTCTTT. The encoded protein is CASSQSSGTHTEAFF. V usage is TRBV4-1 and J usage is TRBJ1-1; possible D gene TRBD1, 5 bases. Trimming took off 2 bases at V and 3 bases at J, with 13 bases between the two ends. CDR3 length: 15 amino acids. Germline V gene sequence: CDR1 MGHRA, CDR2 YSYEKL.

The chain combines TRBV28 with TRBJ2-7; D is perhaps TRBD2 (6 bases). This CDR3 has 12 amino acids. Germline CDR1 is MDHEN and CDR2 is SYDVKM. The V gene lost 6 bases and the J gene lost 5 bases, with 11 bases spanning the gap. In DNA, the CDR3 is TGTGCCAGCAGCCGGGGGACTCACGAGCAGTACTTC. This translates into CASSRGTHEQYF.

This clonotype was recorded many times. The rearrangement joins TRBV7-6 to TRBJ2-2; D ambiguous. CDR3 length: 13 amino acids. Germline V gene sequence: CDR1 SGHVS, CDR2 FNYEAQ. V dropped 2 bases and J dropped 7 bases, with 8 bases sitting between them. DNA of the CDR3: TGTGCCAGCAGCTTACGGACCCTCGGGGAGCTGTTTTTT. Encoded protein: CASSLRTLGELFF.

This clonotype was observed a few times. V is TRBV7-2 and J is TRBJ2-3; D unclear. Germline V lookup: CDR1 SGHTA, CDR2 FQGNSA. Trimming took 1 base from V and 4 from J, leaving 15 bases between them. This CDR3 spans 16 amino acids. The CDR3 DNA reads as TGTGCCAGCAGCTTAGGTACGGCTCCCCGCGCAGATACGCAGTATTTT. Its protein product is CASSLGTAPRADTQYF.

There are a few counts of this clonotype. The V call is TRBV5-6, the J call TRBJ1-5; TRBD1 agrees at 7 bases. This CDR3 region has 15 residues. V gave up 4 bases and J gave up 3 bases; unmatched junction bases: 7. Per the germline V gene, CDR1 is SGHDT and CDR2 is YYEEEE. The CDR3, as DNA: TGTGCCAGCAGCCGAGGACAGGACCTCAATCAGCCCCAGCATTTT. Its protein product is CASSRGQDLNQPQHF.

This clonotype appeared a few times. The V and J genes are TRBV6-5 and TRBJ2-6; no clear D. CDR1 is MNHEY, CDR2 SVGAGI, per germline. The V gene lost 3 bases and the J gene lost 3 bases, with 6 bases spanning the gap. The CDR3 has 14 residues. In DNA, the CDR3 is TGTGCCAGCAGTTATGGGGTTGGGGCCAACGTCCTGACTTTC. Encoded protein: CASSYGVGANVLTF.

The chain has TRBV7-9 and TRBJ2-1; 10 bases are a match to TRBD2. The CDR3 extends over 16 amino acids. CDR1 and CDR2 (germline): SEHNR, FQNEAQ (reference sequence). V lost 1 base, J lost 7 bases, and 7 bases stayed unmatched. CDR3 sequence reads: CASSLGVLAGANEQFF. The DNA for the CDR3 is TGTGCCAGCAGCTTAGGGGTTCTAGCGGGAGCGAATGAGCAGTTCTTC.

V usage is TRBV7-3 and J usage is TRBJ1-1; 7 bases agree with TRBD1. The V gene end was trimmed by 6 bases and the J gene end by 6 bases; junction bases not matched to a gene: 22. This CDR3 has 18 residues. CDR1 is SGHTA and CDR2 is FQGTGA in the germline V gene. CDR3 residues: CASSSNLGTEKGAAEAFF. The DNA for the CDR3 is TGTGCCAGCAGTTCTAACCTCGGGACAGAAAAAGGGGCGGCTGAAGCTTTCTTT.

This clonotype showed up just a few times. The chain recombines TRBV7-8 with TRBJ2-3; D is uncertain. The germline V gene has CDR1 SGHVS and CDR2 FQNEAQ. V lost 5 bases, J lost 2 bases, and 11 bases lay in between. The CDR3 runs 14 residues. The CDR3 nucleotides read TGTGCCAGCAGCCTCGATTTGAACACAGATACGCAGTATTTT. Translation gives CASSLDLNTDTQYF.